The 27 T cell receptor beta chains in this list originate from one sample, sequenced in a study of PD-L1 blockade in urothelial cancer. As for time point: peripheral blood 6 weeks after treatment start. Data came from immunoSEQ multiplex PCR; TCRdb stores just in-frame clones and leaves some out. Among around 50,000 clones, around 85% were seen once, and the ten largest hold 1.9%. The sample in question was PBMCs, obtained around atezolizumab (anti-PD-L1) treatment. Source of these receptors: a man over 45 with urothelial cancer.

The rearrangement links TRBV15 to TRBJ2-5; 9 nucleotides line up with TRBD1. Germline loops: CDR1 LNHNV, CDR2 YYDKDF (reference sequence). This CDR3 has 13 amino acids. V shed 5 bases, J shed 7 bases, and the junction held 5 bases outside the gene matches. The CDR3 spells CATSSRQGGTQYF. The CDR3 bases are TGTGCCACCAGCTCCCGACAGGGGGGGACCCAGTACTTC. Using reference TRBV15 and TRBJ2-5 for the parts outside the CDR3, the full variable domain is DAMVIQNPRYQVTQFGKPVTLSCSQTLNHNVMYWYQQKSSQAPKLLFHYYDKDFNNEADTPDNFQSRRPNTSFCFLDIRSPGLGDTAMYLCATSSRQGGTQYFGPGTRLLVL.

This rearrangement joins TRBV11-2 to TRBJ2-5, with D possibly TRBD1 on 5 matching bases. CDR1 is SGHAT, CDR2 FQNNGV, per germline. V lost 0 bases and J 4 bases, leaving 21 bases between the germline ends. There are 18 residues in the CDR3. CDR3 nucleotide sequence: TGTGCCAGCAGCTTAGATCGGGCGACAGACCTCTGGGGAGAGACCCAGTACTTC. This codes for CASSLDRATDLWGETQYF.

The chain recombines TRBV5-4 with TRBJ1-1; D perhaps matches TRBD1 (6 bases). Germline loops: CDR1 SGHNT, CDR2 YYREEE (reference sequence). This CDR3 comprises 14 residues. Trimming took 4 bases from V and 3 from J, leaving 13 bases between them. CDR3 amino acids: CASSRGGPDTEAFF. DNA of the CDR3: TGTGCCAGCAGCAGGGGGGGGCCAGACACTGAAGCTTTCTTT.

V gene TRBV7-8 combines with J gene TRBJ2-7, with 8 nucleotides matching TRBD2. V lost 5 bases and J lost 7; bases outside the gene matches: 16. Germline CDR1 and CDR2: SGHVS and FQNEAQ. The CDR3 totals 16 residues. The chain's CDR3 is CASSDRTGGPSREQYF. The CDR3 DNA is TGTGCCAGCAGCGATCGTACGGGAGGGCCCTCTCGAGAGCAGTACTTC.

CDR3 DNA sequence: TGTGCCAGTAGTATTGGGACTAGCACAGATACGCAGTATTTT. Encoded protein: CASSIGTSTDTQYF. The genes are TRBV19 and TRBJ2-3; tentative D call: TRBD2 (6 bases). Trimming pared 3 bases from V and 0 bases from J, leaving 7 bases between. This CDR3 has 14 amino acids. The germline CDR1 and CDR2 sequences are LNHDA and SQIVND (reference sequence).

This chain joins TRBV10-2 and TRBJ1-1, with D possibly matching TRBD1 (5 bases). The germline V and J ends were trimmed by 0 bases and 5 bases, with 13 bases remaining between them. CDR1 is WSHSY and CDR2 is SAAADI in the germline V gene. The CDR3 is 15 residues long. The CDR3 region is CASSESGGGVTEAFF. In DNA form, the CDR3 reads TGCGCCAGCAGTGAGTCGGGGGGTGGGGTAACTGAAGCTTTCTTT.

The chain uses TRBV5-6 and TRBJ1-2; 7 nucleotides agree with TRBD1. CDR3 length: 15 amino acids. The V gene end was trimmed by 4 bases and the J gene end by 4 bases; junction bases not matched to a gene: 10. Germline lookup yields CDR1 SGHDT and CDR2 YYEEEE. The CDR3 sequence is CASSPYRSGGYGYTF. In DNA, the CDR3 is TGTGCCAGCAGCCCCTATAGGTCAGGGGGCTATGGCTACACCTTC.

The table lists this clone with a count of one. The chain couples TRBV14 to TRBJ2-2; tentatively, D is TRBD1 (5 bases). The germline gives CDR1 SGHDN, CDR2 FVKESK. This CDR3 spans 13 amino acids. Trimming removed 8 bases at V and 4 bases at J, with 11 bases between. The DNA for the CDR3 is TGTGCCAGCGGTACAGGCCTCACCGGGGAGCTGTTTTTT. This gives the protein CASGTGLTGELFF.

J is TRBJ1-4 and V is TRBV5-1; 8 bases map to TRBD1. The CDR3 sequence is 14 residues long. J was trimmed by 6 bases and V by 2 bases; bases with no gene match: 3. Per germline, CDR1 SGHRS and CDR2 YFSETQ. The CDR3 is CASSFKGQDEKLFF. The CDR3 region has the DNA TGCGCCAGCAGCTTCAAGGGACAGGATGAAAAACTGTTTTTT.

The J gene is TRBJ2-7, the V gene TRBV29-1; D not resolved. Germline CDR1 is SQVTM and CDR2 is ANQGSEA. The CDR3 contains 12 residues. Trimming removed 6 bases from V and 4 bases from J, with 13 bases in between. CDR3 sequence: CSVELQDYEQYF. The CDR3, as DNA: TGCAGCGTCGAGCTTCAGGATTACGAGCAGTACTTC.

This clone was seen just once. The chain couples TRBV9 to TRBJ2-2, with 11 bases identical to TRBD1. Trimming removed 1 base from V and 4 bases from J; junction bases left unmatched: 9. In germline, CDR1 is SGDLS, CDR2 YYNGEE. CDR3 length: 18 amino acids. The CDR3 sequence is CASSVLGQGAQGTGELFF. Written as DNA, the CDR3 is TGTGCCAGCAGCGTACTAGGACAGGGGGCGCAGGGCACCGGGGAGCTGTTTTTT. The full variable domain, with the rest looked up from reference TRBV9 and TRBJ2-2, is DSGVTQTPKHLITATGQRVTLRCSPRSGDLSVYWYQQSLDQGLQFLIQYYNGEERAKGNILERFSAQQFPDLHSELNLSSLELGDSALYFCASSVLGQGAQGTGELFFGEGSRLTVL.

The chain combines TRBV5-1 with TRBJ2-1; no clear D gene. V lost 4 bases and J 2 bases, leaving 19 bases between the germline ends. The CDR3 is made up of 17 amino acids. CDR1 is SGHRS and CDR2 is YFSETQ in the germline V gene. CDR3 region: CASSPYGSVITYNEQFF. CDR3 in DNA: TGCGCCAGCAGCCCCTATGGTTCGGTGATAACCTACAATGAGCAGTTCTTC.

V usage is TRBV9 and J usage is TRBJ1-1; the D is unclear. The V end lost 0 bases, the J end lost 5 bases, and 11 bases lay between the germline ends. Germline lookup yields CDR1 SGDLS and CDR2 YYNGEE. This CDR3 comprises 14 residues. CDR3 sequence reads: CASSVGEGGTEAFF. The CDR3 region has the DNA TGTGCCAGCAGCGTAGGGGAAGGAGGGACTGAAGCTTTCTTT.

The genes are TRBV5-1 and TRBJ1-2; no clear D. Trimming pared 0 bases from V and 7 bases from J, leaving 10 bases between. Germline CDR1 and CDR2: SGHRS and YFSETQ. The CDR3 has 13 residues. The CDR3 DNA follows: TGCGCCAGCAGCTTGGAGGACGGAGGTGGCTACACCTTC. Translating it yields CASSLEDGGGYTF.

The chain joins TRBV6-6 to TRBJ1-2; the D is unclear. The CDR3 runs to 15 residues. The V end lost 0 bases, the J end lost 6 bases, and 14 bases lay between the germline ends. Germline V gene sequence: CDR1 MNHNY, CDR2 SVGAGI (reference sequence). CDR3 amino acids: CASSYSQRGKDGYTF. The CDR3 DNA reads TGTGCCAGCAGTTACTCCCAACGGGGAAAGGATGGCTACACCTTC.

The CDR3 region has the DNA TGTGCCAGCAGTTATACGGACAGTAACTCCTACGAGCAGTACTTC. Translation: CASSYTDSNSYEQYF. The chain is built from TRBV6-5 and TRBJ2-7, with D possibly being TRBD1 (6 bases). Germline-derived CDR1 and CDR2 are MNHEY and SVGAGI. This CDR3 spans 15 amino acids. With 3 bases removed from V and 0 bases from J, the gap between germline ends came to 12 bases.

This chain joins TRBV10-3 and TRBJ2-3, with TRBD2 identical over 7 bases. CDR1 and CDR2 from the germline V gene are ENHRY and SYGVKD. V dropped 6 bases and J dropped 2; count of bases not matched to a gene: 5. The CDR3 has 14 amino acids. CDR3 region: CAISGAGYTDTQYF. As DNA, the CDR3 is TGTGCCATCAGCGGAGCGGGATACACAGATACGCAGTATTTT.

The chain links TRBV7-3 to TRBJ2-5; the D gene is possibly TRBD1 (6 bases). Germline V lookup: CDR1 SGHTA, CDR2 FQGTGA. Trimming left V 2 bases short and J 3 bases short, with 13 bases between. This CDR3 comprises 15 residues. CDR3 sequence: CASSLGIRGKETQYF. CDR3 bases: TGTGCCAGCAGCTTAGGCATAAGGGGGAAAGAGACCCAGTACTTC.

The chain links TRBV6-1 to TRBJ2-7; the D gene is possibly TRBD1 (6 bases). V was pared by 4 bases and J by 1 base, with 11 bases between. Germline loops: CDR1 MNHNS, CDR2 SASEGT. The CDR3 sequence is 14 residues long. The DNA for the CDR3 is TGTGCCAGCAGTGTAAGGGACACATCCTACGAGCAGTACTTC. Translation: CASSVRDTSYEQYF.

The chain combines TRBV4-3 with TRBJ2-5, with a possible D match to TRBD1 (5 bases). Germline CDR1 is LGHNA and CDR2 is YSLEER. The V and J ends lost 1 base and 4 bases respectively, with 10 bases between them. The CDR3 sequence is 14 residues long. The CDR3 reads CASSQGLRGETQYF. In DNA, the CDR3 is TGCGCCAGCAGCCAAGGTCTTAGGGGAGAGACCCAGTACTTC.

In DNA form, the CDR3 reads TGTGCCAGCATCCCGGAGGGCCGGCGTAGGGAACAGCCCCAGCATTTT. Its protein is CASIPEGRRREQPQHF. This chain joins TRBV28 and TRBJ1-5; D uncertain. This CDR3 has 16 amino acids. CDR1 is MDHEN and CDR2 is SYDVKM in the germline V gene. The germline V and J ends were trimmed by 7 bases and 7 bases, with 23 bases remaining between them. Combining the CDR3 with reference TRBV28 and TRBJ1-5 gives the whole variable domain DVKVTQSSRYLVKRTGEKVFLECVQDMDHENMFWYRQDPGLGLRLIYFSYDVKMKEKGDIPEGYSVSREKKERFSLILESASTNQTSMYLCASIPEGRRREQPQHFGDGTRLSIL.

The chain recombines TRBV18 with TRBJ1-4, with 10 bases that match TRBD1. The J segment lost 8 bases and the V segment lost 3 bases, leaving 18 bases of the junction unmatched. Germline V gene lookup returns CDR1 KGHSH and CDR2 LQKENI. This CDR3 region has 19 residues. The CDR3 DNA reads TGTGCCAGCTCACCCAAAGGACAGGGGGAAACCAAGGCAAGCGAAAAACTGTTTTTT. Its protein is CASSPKGQGETKASEKLFF.

The chain is built from TRBV9 and TRBJ2-6, with D unresolved. The CDR3 consists of 19 residues. The V end was cut by 2 bases, the J end by 4 bases, with 22 bases between. Germline CDR1 SGDLS, CDR2 YYNGEE. CDR3: CASSVSLRQAAGGANVLTF. The CDR3 nucleotides read TGTGCCAGCAGCGTTTCCCTAAGGCAGGCCGCAGGAGGGGCCAACGTCCTGACTTTC.

This sequence joins TRBV6-1 and TRBJ2-1; the D is unclear. Germline V CDR1 and CDR2: MNHNS, SASEGT. The CDR3 totals 15 residues. Deletions cut 7 bases from V and 7 bases from J, with 20 bases between. The CDR3 spells CASNPEYLTWNEQFF. DNA of the CDR3: TGTGCCAGCAACCCGGAGTATCTTACATGGAATGAGCAGTTCTTC.

V and J are TRBV5-5 and TRBJ2-5; a possible D gene is TRBD2 (6 bases). The CDR3 consists of 13 residues. CDR1 is SGHKS and CDR2 is YYEKEE in the germline V gene (reference sequence). The V and J ends lost 7 bases and 1 base respectively, with 11 bases between them. The CDR3 spells CASQGLGQETQYF. Written as DNA, the CDR3 is TGTGCCAGCCAGGGACTGGGCCAAGAGACCCAGTACTTC. Supplemented by reference TRBV5-5 and TRBJ2-5, the full variable domain reads DAGVTQSPTHLIKTRGQQVTLRCSPISGHKSVSWYQQVLGQGPQFIFQYYEKEERGRGNFPDRFSARQFPNYSSELNVNALLLGDSALYLCASQGLGQETQYFGPGTRLLVL.

This clone was detected once. The rearrangement uses TRBV7-8 and TRBJ2-2; TRBD2 might be the D (5 bases). V lost 1 base and J lost 7, with 13 bases in between. The CDR3 has 15 amino acids. Per germline, CDR1 SGHVS and CDR2 FQNEAQ. This CDR3 reads CASSLVSREGGELFF. The CDR3 DNA is TGTGCCAGCAGCTTAGTTTCTCGGGAAGGCGGGGAGCTGTTTTTT.

This clone occurred a few times. The J gene is TRBJ1-1, the V gene TRBV11-2; the D gene is possibly TRBD1 (5 bases). The CDR3 runs to 14 residues. V dropped 2 bases and J dropped 6 bases, with 13 bases sitting between them. Germline CDR1 is SGHAT and CDR2 is FQNNGV. CDR3 sequence: CASSLNQGGAEAFF. Here the CDR3 DNA reads TGTGCCAGCAGCTTAAACCAGGGAGGCGCTGAAGCTTTCTTT.